The entry below gives a single TCR beta chain sequence along with its context. Its antigen is not identified. Clones were sequenced by immunoSEQ multiplex PCR, and TCRdb holds only the in-frame ones, with some missing. Counted here are approximately 72,000 clones, 78% occurring once; the ten biggest clones make up around 7.1%. V lost 1 base, J lost 6 bases, and 22 bases lay in between. Germline loops: CDR1 SNHLY, CDR2 FYNNEI. The CDR3 extends over 18 amino acids. These data belong to a study of radiotherapy plus CTLA-4 blockade in lung cancer. Study-wide context: Across the patients, objective responses occurred in more than 15%, and disease control in about 29%. Broader study findings: According to reports, early shifts in blood T cell clones, alongside interferon-beta, forecast response most accurately. Clones of tumor-derived TCRs expanded in blood after radiotherapy plus ipilimumab.

The V call is TRBV2, the J call TRBJ2-1, with D possibly being TRBD2 (8 bases). The specimen comprised peripheral blood, sampled from a patient treated with radiotherapy plus ipilimumab. This TCR came from a human donor with non-small cell lung cancer who had a complete response to radiotherapy plus ipilimumab. CDR3 DNA sequence: TGTGCCAGCAGTGAAGTAGTACTAGCGGCAAACAGGGGCAATGAGCAGTTCTTC. This translates into CASSEVVLAANRGNEQFF.